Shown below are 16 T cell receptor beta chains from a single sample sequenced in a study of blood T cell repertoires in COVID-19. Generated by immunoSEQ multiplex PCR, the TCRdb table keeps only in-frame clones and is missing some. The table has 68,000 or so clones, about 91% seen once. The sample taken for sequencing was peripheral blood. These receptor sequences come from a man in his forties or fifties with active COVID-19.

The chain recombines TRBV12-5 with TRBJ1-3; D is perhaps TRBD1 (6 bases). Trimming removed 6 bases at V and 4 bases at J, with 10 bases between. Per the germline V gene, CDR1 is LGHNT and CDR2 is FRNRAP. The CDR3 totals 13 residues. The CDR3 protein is CASGRGGGNTIYF. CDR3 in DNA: TGTGCTAGTGGGAGGGGGGGCGGAAACACCATATATTTT.

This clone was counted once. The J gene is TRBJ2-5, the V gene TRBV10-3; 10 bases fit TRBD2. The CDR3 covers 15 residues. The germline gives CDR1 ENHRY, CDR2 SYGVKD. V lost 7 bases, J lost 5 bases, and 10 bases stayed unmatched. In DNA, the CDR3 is TGTGCCATCACTCCTAGCGGGGGCGTTGGGGAGACCCAGTACTTC. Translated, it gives CAITPSGGVGETQYF.

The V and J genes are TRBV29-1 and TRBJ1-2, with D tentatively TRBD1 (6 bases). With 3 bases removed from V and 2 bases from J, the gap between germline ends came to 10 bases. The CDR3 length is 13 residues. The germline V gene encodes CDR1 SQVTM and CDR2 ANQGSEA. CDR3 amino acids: CSVDTGTNYGYTF. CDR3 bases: TGCAGCGTTGATACAGGGACGAACTATGGCTACACCTTC. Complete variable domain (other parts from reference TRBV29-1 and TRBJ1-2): SAVISQKPSRDICQRGTSLTIQCQVDSQVTMMFWYRQQPGQSLTLIATANQGSEATYESGFVIDKFPISRPNLTFSTLTVSNMSPEDSSIYLCSVDTGTNYGYTFGSGTRLTVV.

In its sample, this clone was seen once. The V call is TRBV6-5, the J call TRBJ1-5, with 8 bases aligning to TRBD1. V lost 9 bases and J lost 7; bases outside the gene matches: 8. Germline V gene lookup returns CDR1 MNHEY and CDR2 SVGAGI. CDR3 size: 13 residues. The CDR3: CASSLGQGQPQHF. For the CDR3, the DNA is TGTGCCAGTTCTTTAGGACAGGGACAGCCCCAGCATTTT.

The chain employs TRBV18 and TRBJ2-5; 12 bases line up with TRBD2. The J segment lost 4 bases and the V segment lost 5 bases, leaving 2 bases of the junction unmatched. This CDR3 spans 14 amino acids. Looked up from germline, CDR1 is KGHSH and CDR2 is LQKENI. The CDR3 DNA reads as TGTGCCAGCTCAGCGACTAGCGGGAGAGAGACCCAGTACTTC. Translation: CASSATSGRETQYF. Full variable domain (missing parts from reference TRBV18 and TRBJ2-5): NAGVMQNPRHLVRRRGQEARLRCSPMKGHSHVYWYRQLPEEGLKFMVYLQKENIIDESGMPKERFSAEFPKEGPSILRIQQVVRGDSAAYFCASSATSGRETQYFGPGTRLLVL.

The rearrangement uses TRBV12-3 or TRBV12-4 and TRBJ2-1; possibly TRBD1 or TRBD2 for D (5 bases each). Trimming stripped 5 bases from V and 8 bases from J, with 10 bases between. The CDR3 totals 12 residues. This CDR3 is CASSLGEHEQFF. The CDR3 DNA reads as TGTGCCAGCAGTCTAGGGGAGCATGAGCAGTTCTTC.

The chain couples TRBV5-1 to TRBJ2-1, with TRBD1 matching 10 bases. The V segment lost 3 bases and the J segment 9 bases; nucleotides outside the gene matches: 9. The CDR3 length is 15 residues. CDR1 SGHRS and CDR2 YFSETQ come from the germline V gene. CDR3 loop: CASSSGTGEFGEQFF. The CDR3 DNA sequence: TGCGCCAGCAGCTCCGGGACAGGGGAATTCGGTGAGCAGTTCTTC.

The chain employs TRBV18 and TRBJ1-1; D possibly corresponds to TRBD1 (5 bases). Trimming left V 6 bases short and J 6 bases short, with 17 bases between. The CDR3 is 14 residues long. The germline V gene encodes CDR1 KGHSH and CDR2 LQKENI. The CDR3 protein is CASSPGQAIAEAFF. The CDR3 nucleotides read TGTGCCAGCTCCCCAGGGCAGGCCATCGCTGAAGCTTTCTTT.

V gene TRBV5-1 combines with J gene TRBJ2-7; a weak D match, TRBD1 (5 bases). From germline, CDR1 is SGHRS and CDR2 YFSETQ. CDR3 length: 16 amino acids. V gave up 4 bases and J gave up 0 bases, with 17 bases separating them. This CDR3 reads CASSRWAGNPSYEQYF. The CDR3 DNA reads TGCGCCAGCAGCCGATGGGCAGGGAACCCCTCCTACGAGCAGTACTTC.

The CDR3 loop is CSAGGNEKLFF. The CDR3 coding sequence is TGCAGTGCAGGGGGCAATGAAAAACTGTTTTTT. The J gene is TRBJ1-4, the V gene TRBV20-1, with 7 positions matching TRBD1. The CDR3 contains 11 residues. V was clipped by 6 bases and J by 5 bases; unmatched bases: 0. The germline V gene has CDR1 DFQATT and CDR2 SNEGSKA (reference sequence).

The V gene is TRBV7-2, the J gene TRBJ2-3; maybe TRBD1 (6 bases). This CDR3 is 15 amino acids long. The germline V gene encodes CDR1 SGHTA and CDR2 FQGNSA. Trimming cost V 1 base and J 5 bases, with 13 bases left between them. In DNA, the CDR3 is TGTGCCAGCAGCTTAGTCTGGGGGCAAAAAGATACGCAGTATTTT. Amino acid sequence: CASSLVWGQKDTQYF.

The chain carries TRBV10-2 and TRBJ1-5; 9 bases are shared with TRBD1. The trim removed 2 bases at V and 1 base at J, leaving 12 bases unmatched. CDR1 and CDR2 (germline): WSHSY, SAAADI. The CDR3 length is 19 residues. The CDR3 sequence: CASSERTGTGMISNQPQHF. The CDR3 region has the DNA TGCGCCAGCAGTGAGCGGACCGGGACAGGGATGATAAGCAATCAGCCCCAGCATTTT.

CDR3 protein: CAIENEAGGSYNEQFF. The CDR3 DNA reads TGTGCCATCGAAAACGAGGCAGGGGGCTCCTACAATGAGCAGTTCTTC. This rearrangement joins TRBV10-3 to TRBJ2-1, with 7 bases identical to TRBD1. CDR3 size: 16 residues. Germline CDR1 and CDR2: ENHRY and SYGVKD. After removal of 8 bases from V and 0 bases from J, the junction contained 10 bases not matched to a gene.

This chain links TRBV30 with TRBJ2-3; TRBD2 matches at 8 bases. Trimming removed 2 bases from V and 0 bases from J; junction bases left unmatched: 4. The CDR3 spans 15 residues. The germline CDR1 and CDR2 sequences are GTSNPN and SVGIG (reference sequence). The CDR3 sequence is CAWSMLAGSTDTQYF. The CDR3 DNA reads TGTGCCTGGAGTATGTTAGCGGGGAGCACAGATACGCAGTATTTT.

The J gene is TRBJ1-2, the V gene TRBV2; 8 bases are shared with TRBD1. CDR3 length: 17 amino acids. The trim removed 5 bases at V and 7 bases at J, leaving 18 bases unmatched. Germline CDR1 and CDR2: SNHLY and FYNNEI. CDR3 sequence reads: CASSFPRGQGAPSGYTF. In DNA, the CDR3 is TGTGCCAGCAGTTTTCCCCGTGGGCAGGGGGCGCCTAGTGGCTACACCTTC.

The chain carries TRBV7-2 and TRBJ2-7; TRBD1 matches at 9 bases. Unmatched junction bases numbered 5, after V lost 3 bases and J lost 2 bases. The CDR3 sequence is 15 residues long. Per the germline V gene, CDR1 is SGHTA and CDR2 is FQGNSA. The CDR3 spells CASSLGQGFTYEQYF. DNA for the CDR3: TGTGCCAGCAGCTTGGGACAGGGATTTACCTACGAGCAGTACTTC.